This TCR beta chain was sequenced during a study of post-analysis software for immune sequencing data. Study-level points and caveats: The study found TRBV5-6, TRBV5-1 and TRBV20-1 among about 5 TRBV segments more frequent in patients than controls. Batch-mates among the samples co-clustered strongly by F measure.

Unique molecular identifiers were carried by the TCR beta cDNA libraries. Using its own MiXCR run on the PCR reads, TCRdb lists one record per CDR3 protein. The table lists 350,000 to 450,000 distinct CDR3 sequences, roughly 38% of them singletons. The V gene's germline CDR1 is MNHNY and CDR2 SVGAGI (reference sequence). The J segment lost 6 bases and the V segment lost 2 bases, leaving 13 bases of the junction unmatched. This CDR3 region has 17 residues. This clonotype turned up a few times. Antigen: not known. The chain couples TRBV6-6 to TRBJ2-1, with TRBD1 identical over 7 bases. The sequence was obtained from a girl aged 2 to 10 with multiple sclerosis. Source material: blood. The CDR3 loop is CASSYGIDRVFRNEQFF. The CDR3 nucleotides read TGTGCCAGCAGTTACGGGATCGACAGGGTATTTCGCAATGAGCAGTTCTTC.